This TCR beta chain was identified in a study of beta chain features in type 1 diabetes. The CDR3 contains 15 residues. Trimming at V came to 2 bases and at J to 4 bases, leaving 3 bases not matched to a gene. CDR1 is SEHNR and CDR2 is FQNEAQ in the germline V gene (reference sequence). The study, taken as a whole, reports: Patients and controls would be equally affected if PCR favored shorter templates. At VDJ recombination sites, type 1 diabetes patients had fewer insertions and more deleted nucleotides.

Cells sorted by CD45RO/CCR7/CD25/CD127/CD95/CD27 comprised CD4+ naive, central memory, regulatory and stem cell-like memory cells. Sorting gave populations that all exceeded 95% purity. On this clone: Its antigen remains unidentified.

The entirety of the isolated RNA underwent reverse transcription, so expressed TCRB transcripts were sequenced. The data were produced by immunoSEQ multiplex PCR, yet TCRdb's version contains in-frame clones alone and is incomplete. The data show 300,000 to 350,000 clones, with 8% seen just once and approximately 0.44% held by the top ten. The chain carries TRBV7-9 and TRBJ2-2; 8 nucleotides align to TRBD2. The specimen was central memory CD4+ T cells from blood. This receptor was obtained from a young woman in good health. CDR3 DNA: TGTGCCAGCAGCTTATTGAGCGGGAGCACCGGGGAGCTGTTTTTT. The encoded protein is CASSLLSGSTGELFF.